The present TCR beta chain was sequenced within a study of PD-1 blockade in classical Hodgkin lymphoma. The table came from immunoSEQ multiplex PCR; TCRdb's copy has only in-frame clones and leaves some out. In the table there are tens of thousands of clones, roughly 78% of which are singletons. Every patient was affected by relapse after autologous stem cell transplantation, while exposure to brentuximab vedotin was not uniform. Best responses were complete response, partial response or progressive disease. J gave up 1 base and V 5 bases, and 4 bases lay outside the gene matches. The germline gives CDR1 MNHNY, CDR2 SVGAGI (reference sequence). The CDR3 consists of 15 residues. As for this clone: Its target is not known.

Study-wide points: Compared with healthy donors, newly diagnosed patients reportedly showed lower baseline TCR diversity. Patients with a complete response exhibited baseline diversity comparable to newly diagnosed patients. CD4+ TCR diversity rose significantly by C4D1, and CD8+ TCR diversity did not.

The specimen was peripheral blood mononuclear cells (PBMCs), collected before the second cycle of nivolumab. This clonotype was obtained from a human donor with classical Hodgkin lymphoma. V gene TRBV6-6 combines with J gene TRBJ2-3; the match to TRBD1 covers 9 bases. The CDR3 DNA reads as TGTGCCAGCAGTGACCGGGACAGGGGCACAGATACGCAGTATTTT. This sequence encodes CASSDRDRGTDTQYF.